The rows below give T cell receptor beta chains drawn from one sample of a study of blood T cell repertoires in COVID-19. TCRdb's copy holds only in-frame clones and misses some; the assay was immunoSEQ multiplex PCR. Of some 73,000 clones listed, about 80% were seen once; the top ten hold around 30%. Sequencing was performed on peripheral blood. The receptor set was obtained from a human donor in a cohort sampled during active COVID-19. The CDR3 runs from the conserved cysteine through the conserved F or W. Fields, in order: V gene, D gene, J gene, clone size, CDR3 DNA, CDR3 protein. The D gene is left open where the match is weak. Size is omitted from some rows. Given values are once, few, many or a class for expanded clones.

v_gene: TRBV7-9
d_gene: TRBD2
j_gene: TRBJ2-7
abundance: -
CDR3nt: TGTGCCACAGATAAGGGACTAGCGGGGTCCGAGCAGTACTTC
CDR3aa: CATDKGLAGSEQYF

v_gene: TRBV27
d_gene: TRBD1
j_gene: TRBJ1-2
abundance: -
CDR3nt: TGTGCCAGCAGTTCCCGGGACAGGGCGCTGGGGGCCTATGGCTACACCTTC
CDR3aa: CASSSRDRALGAYGYTF

v_gene: TRBV24-1
d_gene: -
j_gene: TRBJ2-2
abundance: -
CDR3nt: TGTGCCACCAGTGGGGGGGCGAACACCGGGGAGCTGTTTTTT
CDR3aa: CATSGGANTGELFF

v_gene: TRBV11-1
d_gene: -
j_gene: TRBJ2-5
abundance: -
CDR3nt: TGTGCCAGCAGCTTAGGGATTACAGGGTTGGAGACCCAGTACTTC
CDR3aa: CASSLGITGLETQYF

v_gene: TRBV5-5
d_gene: TRBD2
j_gene: TRBJ2-1
abundance: -
CDR3nt: TGTGCCAGCAGCCCCTCCCCAGCGGGGGGGTACCTCTCCTACAATGAGCAGTTCTTC
CDR3aa: CASSPSPAGGYLSYNEQFF

v_gene: TRBV27
d_gene: -
j_gene: TRBJ1-4
abundance: -
CDR3nt: TGTGCCAGCAGTGACGGGATTAATGAAAAACTGTTTTTT
CDR3aa: CASSDGINEKLFF

v_gene: TRBV12-3/TRBV12-4
d_gene: -
j_gene: TRBJ2-1
abundance: -
CDR3nt: TGTGCCAGTCGGGGGAGCTCCTACAATGAGCAGTTCTTC
CDR3aa: CASRGSSYNEQFF

v_gene: TRBV10-3
d_gene: TRBD1
j_gene: TRBJ2-7
abundance: once
CDR3nt: TGTGCCATCAGTGGGGGACAGGTTCTCTACGAGCAGTACTTC
CDR3aa: CAISGGQVLYEQYF

v_gene: TRBV5-5
d_gene: -
j_gene: TRBJ1-3
abundance: -
CDR3nt: TGTGCCAGCAGCTTGACAGGGGGAAACACCATATATTTT
CDR3aa: CASSLTGGNTIYF

v_gene: TRBV28
d_gene: -
j_gene: TRBJ1-6
abundance: once
CDR3nt: TGTGCCAGCAGTCCCCCGGGTAATTCACCCCTCCACTTT
CDR3aa: CASSPPGNSPLHF

v_gene: TRBV9
d_gene: -
j_gene: TRBJ1-1
abundance: -
CDR3nt: TGTGCCAGCAGCCTAACGACAGAGAACACTGAAGCTTTCTTT
CDR3aa: CASSLTTENTEAFF

v_gene: TRBV5-1
d_gene: TRBD1
j_gene: TRBJ1-2
abundance: -
CDR3nt: TGCGCCAGCAGCTCCGGGACAGGGGGCGGTAACTATGGCTACACCTTC
CDR3aa: CASSSGTGGGNYGYTF

v_gene: TRBV5-6
d_gene: TRBD1
j_gene: TRBJ1-1
abundance: -
CDR3nt: TGTGCCAGCACAACAGGGGGATTCGTCCCTGAAGCTTTCTTT
CDR3aa: CASTTGGFVPEAFF

v_gene: TRBV7-6
d_gene: -
j_gene: TRBJ2-2
abundance: -
CDR3nt: TGTGCCAGCAGCGCGACAGATCACACCGGGGAGCTGTTTTTT
CDR3aa: CASSATDHTGELFF

v_gene: TRBV5-6
d_gene: TRBD2
j_gene: TRBJ2-3
abundance: -
CDR3nt: TGTGCCAGCAGCTTTAGGGGACTAGCGGACTTCCGAAGCACAGATACGCAGTATTTT
CDR3aa: CASSFRGLADFRSTDTQYF

v_gene: TRBV5-4
d_gene: -
j_gene: TRBJ1-1
abundance: -
CDR3nt: TGTGCCAGCAGCTTACAGGGTCGGTGGGGGACTGAAGCTTTCTTT
CDR3aa: CASSLQGRWGTEAFF

v_gene: TRBV28
d_gene: TRBD2
j_gene: TRBJ2-3
abundance: once
CDR3nt: TGTGCCAGCAGTGGGGGGGCAGATACGCAGTATTTT
CDR3aa: CASSGGADTQYF

v_gene: TRBV4-2
d_gene: -
j_gene: TRBJ2-7
abundance: -
CDR3nt: TGTGCCAGCAGCGGAAGTGAGGGGGAATCCTACGAGCAGTACTTC
CDR3aa: CASSGSEGESYEQYF

v_gene: TRBV3-1/TRBV3-2
d_gene: -
j_gene: TRBJ1-2
abundance: -
CDR3nt: TGTGCCAGCAGCCCCCGGGGAAGGGTGAGCTATGGCTACACCTTC
CDR3aa: CASSPRGRVSYGYTF

v_gene: TRBV24-1
d_gene: TRBD1
j_gene: TRBJ2-7
abundance: -
CDR3nt: TGTGCCACCAGTGCCTCGACAGGGAGCTCCTACGAGCAGTACTTC
CDR3aa: CATSASTGSSYEQYF

v_gene: TRBV5-1
d_gene: TRBD1
j_gene: TRBJ2-7
abundance: -
CDR3nt: TGCGCCAGCAGCGCGACGGGACAGATATACGAGCAGTACTTC
CDR3aa: CASSATGQIYEQYF

v_gene: TRBV28
d_gene: TRBD1
j_gene: TRBJ1-4
abundance: -
CDR3nt: TGTGCCAGCAGTTTAGCCGACAGGGGTGGAGGAAAACTGTTTTTT
CDR3aa: CASSLADRGGGKLFF

v_gene: TRBV2
d_gene: TRBD1
j_gene: TRBJ2-7
abundance: few
CDR3nt: TGTGCCAGCAGTAGGGACAGCCTCCCTCCGCAGTACTTC
CDR3aa: CASSRDSLPPQYF

v_gene: TRBV27
d_gene: -
j_gene: TRBJ1-4
abundance: once
CDR3nt: TGTGCCAGCAGTTTCTACCCCGGGGACAAACAATTTTTT
CDR3aa: CASSFYPGDKQFF

v_gene: TRBV9
d_gene: TRBD1
j_gene: TRBJ1-1
abundance: -
CDR3nt: TGTGCCAGCAGCCCCCAGGGGGACGTGAACACTGAAGCTTTCTTT
CDR3aa: CASSPQGDVNTEAFF

v_gene: TRBV19
d_gene: -
j_gene: TRBJ2-7
abundance: -
CDR3nt: TGTGCCGGCTCCATACGGAACAGGGACTCCTACGAGCAGTACTTC
CDR3aa: CAGSIRNRDSYEQYF

v_gene: TRBV15
d_gene: -
j_gene: TRBJ2-5
abundance: -
CDR3nt: TGTGCCACCAGCCGAGCTGCGAACAGGGAAGAGACCCAGTACTTC
CDR3aa: CATSRAANREETQYF

v_gene: TRBV28
d_gene: -
j_gene: TRBJ1-5
abundance: -
CDR3nt: TGTGCCAGCGGGGCAACCAATCAGCCCCAGCATTTT
CDR3aa: CASGATNQPQHF

v_gene: TRBV4-1
d_gene: TRBD1
j_gene: TRBJ1-4
abundance: -
CDR3nt: TGCGCCAGCAGCCAAGAGGGGGGACAGGGGCCGTTGCCCTATGAAAAACTGTTTTTT
CDR3aa: CASSQEGGQGPLPYEKLFF

v_gene: TRBV5-1
d_gene: -
j_gene: TRBJ1-1
abundance: -
CDR3nt: TGCGCCAGCAGATATGACAGATCTGAAGCTTTCTTT
CDR3aa: CASRYDRSEAFF

v_gene: TRBV11-3
d_gene: -
j_gene: TRBJ2-7
abundance: -
CDR3nt: TGTGCCAGCAGCTTAGTTCAGGGAACCTACGAGCAGTACTTC
CDR3aa: CASSLVQGTYEQYF

v_gene: TRBV4-1
d_gene: -
j_gene: TRBJ2-5
abundance: -
CDR3nt: TGCGCCAGCAGCCGCGGGACGCTCGAAGAGACCCAGTACTTC
CDR3aa: CASSRGTLEETQYF

v_gene: TRBV7-8
d_gene: TRBD1
j_gene: TRBJ2-7
abundance: few
CDR3nt: TGTGCCAGCAGCACCCGGGACAGGGGAGGCTCCTACGAGCAGTACTTC
CDR3aa: CASSTRDRGGSYEQYF

v_gene: TRBV9
d_gene: -
j_gene: TRBJ2-3
abundance: -
CDR3nt: TGTGCCAGCAGCGTAGCTCAGGGCCCAGATACGCAGTATTTT
CDR3aa: CASSVAQGPDTQYF

v_gene: TRBV6-5
d_gene: -
j_gene: TRBJ2-7
abundance: -
CDR3nt: TGTGCCAGCAGTCGGCTGGGGGGCGAGCAGTACTTC
CDR3aa: CASSRLGGEQYF

v_gene: TRBV7-9
d_gene: -
j_gene: TRBJ2-3
abundance: many
CDR3nt: TGTGCCAGCAGCTTAGCATCGGTTAGCACAGATACGCAGTATTTT
CDR3aa: CASSLASVSTDTQYF

v_gene: TRBV28
d_gene: -
j_gene: TRBJ2-3
abundance: -
CDR3nt: TGTGCCAGCAGTTTCTTCAGGGCAGCGTCAGATACGCAGTATTTT
CDR3aa: CASSFFRAASDTQYF

v_gene: TRBV6-5
d_gene: -
j_gene: TRBJ2-1
abundance: -
CDR3nt: TGTGCCAGCAGTTACTACGGAGGGAGGTGGGTCAATGAGCAGTTCTTC
CDR3aa: CASSYYGGRWVNEQFF

v_gene: TRBV10-3
d_gene: -
j_gene: TRBJ1-1
abundance: -
CDR3nt: TGTGCCATCAAAGGGGATTCGGACACTGAAGCTTTCTTT
CDR3aa: CAIKGDSDTEAFF

v_gene: TRBV2
d_gene: -
j_gene: TRBJ2-7
abundance: -
CDR3nt: TGTGCCAGCAGTGTTTCCGTGACAGGCCACGAGCAGTACTTC
CDR3aa: CASSVSVTGHEQYF

v_gene: TRBV5-6
d_gene: -
j_gene: TRBJ2-7
abundance: -
CDR3nt: TGTGCCAGCAGCTTGCGGGGGAACTACGAGCAGTACTTC
CDR3aa: CASSLRGNYEQYF

v_gene: TRBV27
d_gene: -
j_gene: TRBJ2-7
abundance: -
CDR3nt: TGTGCCAGCAGTTTGAGACAGGGACTCTCCTACGAGCAGTACTTC
CDR3aa: CASSLRQGLSYEQYF

v_gene: TRBV27
d_gene: -
j_gene: TRBJ1-5
abundance: -
CDR3nt: TGTGCCAGCAGTTTATCCTACGGGGGGGAAGGTCAGCCCCAGCATTTT
CDR3aa: CASSLSYGGEGQPQHF

v_gene: TRBV7-3
d_gene: -
j_gene: TRBJ2-3
abundance: once
CDR3nt: TGTGCCAGCAGCCCGTACGGAGGGGATACGCAGTATTTT
CDR3aa: CASSPYGGDTQYF